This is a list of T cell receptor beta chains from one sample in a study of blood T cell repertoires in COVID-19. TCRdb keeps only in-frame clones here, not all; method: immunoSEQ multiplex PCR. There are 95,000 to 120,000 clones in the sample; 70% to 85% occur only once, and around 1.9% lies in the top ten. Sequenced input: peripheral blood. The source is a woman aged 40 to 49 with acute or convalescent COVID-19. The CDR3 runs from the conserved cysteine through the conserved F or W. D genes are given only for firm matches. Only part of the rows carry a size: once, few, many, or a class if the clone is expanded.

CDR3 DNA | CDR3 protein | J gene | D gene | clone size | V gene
TGTGCCAGCAGCCGCCTACGACTAGCGGTTGACAATGAGCAGTTCTTC | CASSRLRLAVDNEQFF | TRBJ2-1 | TRBD2 | . | TRBV7-2
TGCGCCAGCAGCTTGACAGGGTTAGATACGCAGTATTTT | CASSLTGLDTQYF | TRBJ2-3 | . | many | TRBV5-1
TGCGCCAGCAGCTTTACGGACCGCGGTAGCGCTCCTGAGCAGTTCTTC | CASSFTDRGSAPEQFF | TRBJ2-1 | . | . | TRBV5-1
TGCGCCAGCAGCTTGGCGGGCAGGGGCGGCAACTATGGCTACACCTTC | CASSLAGRGGNYGYTF | TRBJ1-2 | . | . | TRBV5-1
TGCGCCAGTACACCGGGACAGGGGTATCACAATGAGCAGTTCTTC | CASTPGQGYHNEQFF | TRBJ2-1 | TRBD1 | . | TRBV4-1
TGTGCCAGCAGTGTCCCTTCTCACAGTCAAAAAAACATTCAGTACTTC | CASSVPSHSQKNIQYF | TRBJ2-4 | . | once | TRBV2
TGTGCCAGCAGTCCTGACGGGACACCTAACTATGGCTACACCTTC | CASSPDGTPNYGYTF | TRBJ1-2 | . | . | TRBV28
TGCGCCAGCAGTCAAACACAATTTCAAGAGACCCAGTACTTC | CASSQTQFQETQYF | TRBJ2-5 | . | . | TRBV5-1
TGTGCCAGCAGCGCCGGGAGGGTGAACACTGAAGCTTTCTTT | CASSAGRVNTEAFF | TRBJ1-1 | . | . | TRBV11-2
TGTGCCAGCAGCTTGTGGACAGGGGTTGTCGCAGATACGCAGTATTTT | CASSLWTGVVADTQYF | TRBJ2-3 | TRBD1 | . | TRBV5-8
TGCGCCAGCAGCGCCGGGACAGGGATGAACACTGAAGCTTTCTTT | CASSAGTGMNTEAFF | TRBJ1-1 | TRBD1 | . | TRBV5-1
TGCGCCAGCAGGCTCCAGACGGGGGGAAACGAGCAGTACTTC | CASRLQTGGNEQYF | TRBJ2-7 | TRBD2 | few | TRBV5-1
TGTGCCAGCAGCACTGGGACAGGGGGCTTTACAGATACGCAGTATTTT | CASSTGTGGFTDTQYF | TRBJ2-3 | TRBD1 | . | TRBV9
TGCAGCGGCGGGACTCGCTACGAGCAGTACTTC | CSGGTRYEQYF | TRBJ2-7 | . | . | TRBV29-1
TGTGCCAGCAGTGAAGGCAGGGGGCAGTTCTTC | CASSEGRGQFF | TRBJ2-1 | . | . | TRBV6-1
TGTGCCAGCAGCCGCCCCGGGACAGAAAAACTGTTTTTT | CASSRPGTEKLFF | TRBJ1-4 | . | . | TRBV7-8
TGTGCCAGCAGCAAATACCCGGGACAGGGTTCCTATAATTCACCCCTCCACTTT | CASSKYPGQGSYNSPLHF | TRBJ1-6 | . | . | TRBV21-1
TGCGCCAGCAGCCCCGGGACAGGGGTTCAGCCCCAGCATTTT | CASSPGTGVQPQHF | TRBJ1-5 | TRBD1 | . | TRBV5-1
TGCAGCGTTACCCAGGGAGGTAGCAATCAGCCCCAGCATTTT | CSVTQGGSNQPQHF | TRBJ1-5 | . | . | TRBV29-1
TGCGCCAGCAGCTTGTCTCTCAATCAGCCCCAGCATTTT | CASSLSLNQPQHF | TRBJ1-5 | . | . | TRBV5-1
TGTGCCACCGCGGGGTCCCAAGAGACCCAGTACTTC | CATAGSQETQYF | TRBJ2-5 | . | . | TRBV24-1
TGTGCCTGGACCAGGGGGACTGAAGCTTTCTTT | CAWTRGTEAFF | TRBJ1-1 | TRBD1 | . | TRBV30
TGTGCCAGCTACGACAGGTCTGGGGGTCAGCCCCAGCATTTT | CASYDRSGGQPQHF | TRBJ1-5 | . | . | TRBV28
TGTGCCAGCAGCTTAACGGGGAACTACAATGAGCAGTTCTTC | CASSLTGNYNEQFF | TRBJ2-1 | . | . | TRBV11-2
TGTGCCAGCAGCTTAGCTTTTACCGGGGAGCTGTTTTTT | CASSLAFTGELFF | TRBJ2-2 | . | few | TRBV11-2
TGTGCCAGCACCTTGGGGCCGGTTTACGAGCAGTACTTC | CASTLGPVYEQYF | TRBJ2-7 | . | . | TRBV28
TGTGCCAGCAGTGAAGTAGGGGCTGGGGCCAACGTCCTGACTTTC | CASSEVGAGANVLTF | TRBJ2-6 | . | . | TRBV2
TGTGCCTGGAGTGTCCGCGGCAGGGCAATCTACGAGCAGTACTTC | CAWSVRGRAIYEQYF | TRBJ2-7 | . | many | TRBV30
TGCGCCAGCAGCCAAGATCTCCCTAGCGGGGGGGCATGGTACACAGATACGCAGTATTTT | CASSQDLPSGGAWYTDTQYF | TRBJ2-3 | TRBD2 | . | TRBV4-3
TGCGCCAGCAGCCAACCTACTAGCGAAGAGACCCAGTACTTC | CASSQPTSEETQYF | TRBJ2-5 | TRBD2 | . | TRBV4-1
TGTGCCAGCAGGATCGGGACCTACAATGAGCAGTTCTTC | CASRIGTYNEQFF | TRBJ2-1 | . | . | TRBV12-3/TRBV12-4
TGTGCCAGCAGCTTTCCTTCGGGGCAGGGAGGAGGAGAAAAACTGTTTTTT | CASSFPSGQGGGEKLFF | TRBJ1-4 | . | . | TRBV5-4
TGTGCCAGCAATCCTAGACAGGGGGTAGATCAGCCCCAGCATTTT | CASNPRQGVDQPQHF | TRBJ1-5 | TRBD1 | . | TRBV2
TGTGCCAGCAGAATAGCTAACTATGGCTACACCTTC | CASRIANYGYTF | TRBJ1-2 | . | . | TRBV28
TGTGCCAGCAGCTCCGGACAGGGGGCAAGACATACGCAGTATTTT | CASSSGQGARHTQYF | TRBJ2-3 | TRBD1 | few | TRBV7-9
TGTGCCAGTACCCCCGACAGGACTTATAGCAATCAGCCCCAGCATTTT | CASTPDRTYSNQPQHF | TRBJ1-5 | . | . | TRBV19
TGTGCCAGCAGTGAAACGGGACTAGCGGGGGGGGGAGGAGAGACCCAGTACTTC | CASSETGLAGGGGETQYF | TRBJ2-5 | TRBD2 | . | TRBV25-1
TGCGCCAGCAGCTTGGACCAGGGCAACTACAATGAGCAGTTCTTC | CASSLDQGNYNEQFF | TRBJ2-1 | . | . | TRBV5-1
TGTGCCAGCAGCTTTTTCCGGACTTCGAACACCGGGGAGCTGTTTTTT | CASSFFRTSNTGELFF | TRBJ2-2 | . | few | TRBV7-2
TGTGCCAGCAGTAGACAGGGCTACCAGCCCCAGCATTTT | CASSRQGYQPQHF | TRBJ1-5 | TRBD1 | . | TRBV6-5
TGTGCCAGCAGCTTAAGGGGGTCCGGGACTAGTTATTTCTTC | CASSLRGSGTSYFF | TRBJ2-1 | TRBD2 | . | TRBV7-2
TGTGCCAGCAACGCAGGGGGCAAGAATACGCAGTATTTT | CASNAGGKNTQYF | TRBJ2-3 | TRBD1 | few | TRBV6-5
TGTGCCAGTCGACGCTCGACAGGGGACACTGAAGCTTTCTTT | CASRRSTGDTEAFF | TRBJ1-1 | TRBD1 | . | TRBV19
TGTGCCAGCAGCGCGGGACTAGCGGGGATTAGCACAGATACGCAGTATTTT | CASSAGLAGISTDTQYF | TRBJ2-3 | TRBD2 | . | TRBV7-9
TGTGCCAGCAGCTTGTCGGGAATTACCTACGAGCAGTACTTC | CASSLSGITYEQYF | TRBJ2-7 | . | few | TRBV7-9
TGTGCCAGTAAGGAGCAAGAGACCCAGTACTTC | CASKEQETQYF | TRBJ2-5 | . | few | TRBV19
TGCGCCAGCAGCTTGTCCGGCGGCTACAATGAGCAGTTCTTC | CASSLSGGYNEQFF | TRBJ2-1 | . | . | TRBV5-1
TGTGCCAGCAGTGAAGCCATTAGGGGTCAGCCCCAGCATTTT | CASSEAIRGQPQHF | TRBJ1-5 | . | . | TRBV2
TGTGCCAGCAGTGCGGTGGGGAGGAATTCACCCCTCCACTTT | CASSAVGRNSPLHF | TRBJ1-6 | . | few | TRBV2